The next 2 T cell receptor beta chains were all read from a single sample in a study of shared clonotypes between healthy human individuals. Clones were sequenced by immunoSEQ multiplex PCR, and TCRdb holds only the in-frame ones, with some missing. The sample has hundreds of thousands of clones; roughly three quarters are singletons. Material for sequencing was PBMCs. The receptors here all came from a woman aged 40-49 years in good health. Some clones in this sample may be carry-over from other donors' samples.

The genes are TRBV5-1 and TRBJ2-7; D possibly corresponds to TRBD2 (6 bases). This CDR3 has 16 residues. CDR1 and CDR2 (germline): SGHRS, YFSETQ. The germline V and J ends were trimmed by 2 bases and 3 bases, with 18 bases remaining between them. The CDR3 loop is CASSLASGGRNYEQYF. DNA of the CDR3: TGCGCCAGCAGCTTAGCCTCAGGAGGGCGGAACTACGAGCAGTACTTC. Combining the CDR3 with reference TRBV5-1 and TRBJ2-7 gives the whole variable domain KAGVTQTPRYLIKTRGQQVTLSCSPISGHRSVSWYQQTPGQGLQFLFEYFSETQRNKGNFPGRFSGRQFSNSRSEMNVSTLELGDSALYLCASSLASGGRNYEQYFGPGTRLTVT.

The rearrangement joins TRBV7-2 to TRBJ1-5; D not certain. The CDR3 extends over 15 amino acids. V was clipped by 5 bases and J by 1 base, with 12 bases between them. Looked up from germline, CDR1 is SGHTA and CDR2 is FQGNSA. The CDR3 DNA is TGTGCCAGCAGCAGTTCCGGGATCAGCAATCAGCCCCAGCATTTT. Its protein product is CASSSSGISNQPQHF.